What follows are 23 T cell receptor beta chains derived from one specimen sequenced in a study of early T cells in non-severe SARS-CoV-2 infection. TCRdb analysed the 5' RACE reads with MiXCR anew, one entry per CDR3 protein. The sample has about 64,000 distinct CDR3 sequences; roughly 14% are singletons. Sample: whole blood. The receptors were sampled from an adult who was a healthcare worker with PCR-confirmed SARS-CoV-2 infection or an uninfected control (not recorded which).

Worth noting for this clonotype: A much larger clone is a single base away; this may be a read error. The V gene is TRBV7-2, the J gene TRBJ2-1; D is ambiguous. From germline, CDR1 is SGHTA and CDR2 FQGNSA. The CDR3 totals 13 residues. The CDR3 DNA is TGTGTCAGCAGCCTAATAGAATACAATGAGCAGTTCTTC. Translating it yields CVSSLIEYNEQFF.

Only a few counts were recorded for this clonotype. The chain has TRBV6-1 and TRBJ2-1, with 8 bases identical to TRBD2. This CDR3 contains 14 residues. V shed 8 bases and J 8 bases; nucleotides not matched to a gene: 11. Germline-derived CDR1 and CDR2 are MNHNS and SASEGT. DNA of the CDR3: TGTGCCAGCGTGGTAGCGGGGTTAGAGGATGAGCAGTTCTTC. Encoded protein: CASVVAGLEDEQFF.

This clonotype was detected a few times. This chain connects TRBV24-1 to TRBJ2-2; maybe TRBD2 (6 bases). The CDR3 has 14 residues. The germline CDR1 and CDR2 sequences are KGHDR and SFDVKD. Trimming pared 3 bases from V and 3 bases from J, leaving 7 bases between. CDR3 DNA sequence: TGTGCCACCAGTGATGGGGGGTACACCGGGGAGCTGTTTTTT. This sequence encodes CATSDGGYTGELFF.

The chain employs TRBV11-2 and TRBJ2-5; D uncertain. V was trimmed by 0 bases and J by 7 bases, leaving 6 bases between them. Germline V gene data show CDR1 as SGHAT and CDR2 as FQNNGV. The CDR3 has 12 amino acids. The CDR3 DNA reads TGTGCCAGCAGCTTAGAGCCGGGGACCCAGTACTTC. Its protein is CASSLEPGTQYF.

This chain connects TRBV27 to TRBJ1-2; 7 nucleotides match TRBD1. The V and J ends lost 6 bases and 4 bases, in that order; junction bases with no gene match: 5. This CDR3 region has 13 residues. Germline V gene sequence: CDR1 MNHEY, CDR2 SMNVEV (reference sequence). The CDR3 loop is CASRRTGGYGYTF. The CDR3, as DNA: TGTGCCAGCAGACGGACAGGAGGCTATGGCTACACCTTC.

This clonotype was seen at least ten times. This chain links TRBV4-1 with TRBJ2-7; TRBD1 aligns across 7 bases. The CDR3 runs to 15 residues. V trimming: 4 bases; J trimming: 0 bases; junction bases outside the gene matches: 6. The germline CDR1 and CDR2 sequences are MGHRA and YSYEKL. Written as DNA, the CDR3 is TGCGCCAGCAGCCTCCTGACAGGGAGCTCCTACGAGCAGTACTTC. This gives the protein CASSLLTGSSYEQYF.

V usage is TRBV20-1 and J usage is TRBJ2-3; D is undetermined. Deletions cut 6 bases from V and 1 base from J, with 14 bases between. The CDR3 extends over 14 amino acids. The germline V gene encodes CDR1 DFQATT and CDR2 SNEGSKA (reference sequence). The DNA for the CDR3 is TGCAGTGCCATCCCTACAGCCCGCACAGATACGCAGTATTTT. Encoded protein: CSAIPTARTDTQYF.

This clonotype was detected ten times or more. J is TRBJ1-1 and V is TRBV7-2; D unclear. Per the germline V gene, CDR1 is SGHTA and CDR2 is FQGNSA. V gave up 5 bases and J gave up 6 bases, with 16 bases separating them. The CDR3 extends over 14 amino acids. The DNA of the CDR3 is TGTGCCAGCAGCCCCATGACGGGCGTGTCTGAAGCTTTCTTT. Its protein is CASSPMTGVSEAFF. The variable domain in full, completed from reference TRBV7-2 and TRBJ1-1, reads GAGVSQSPSNKVTEKGKDVELRCDPISGHTALYWYRQSLGQGLEFLIYFQGNSAPDKSGLPSDRFSAERTGGSVSTLTIQRTQQEDSAVYLCASSPMTGVSEAFFGQGTRLTVV.

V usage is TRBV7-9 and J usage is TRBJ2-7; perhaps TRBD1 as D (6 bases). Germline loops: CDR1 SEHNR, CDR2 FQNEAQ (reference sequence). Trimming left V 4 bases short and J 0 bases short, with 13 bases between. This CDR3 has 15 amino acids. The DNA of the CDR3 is TGTGCCAGCAGCTCCGAGGACAGTGCCTCCTACGAGCAGTACTTC. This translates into CASSSEDSASYEQYF. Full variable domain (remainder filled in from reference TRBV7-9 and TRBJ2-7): DTGVSQNPRHKITKRGQNVTFRCDPISEHNRLYWYRQTLGQGPEFLTYFQNEAQLEKSRLLSDRFSAERPKGSFSTLEIQRTEQGDSAMYLCASSSEDSASYEQYFGPGTRLTVT.

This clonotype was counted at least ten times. In DNA, the CDR3 is TGTGCCAGCAGTTACTCTGTGGGGGTTGTACAGGGCTACGACTCTGGAAACACCATATATTTT. Translating it yields CASSYSVGVVQGYDSGNTIYF. The chain recombines TRBV6-6 with TRBJ1-3; D perhaps matches TRBD1 (6 bases). The CDR3 has 21 amino acids. V was pared by 0 bases and J by 0 bases, with 24 bases between. Germline lookup yields CDR1 MNHNY and CDR2 SVGAGI (reference sequence).

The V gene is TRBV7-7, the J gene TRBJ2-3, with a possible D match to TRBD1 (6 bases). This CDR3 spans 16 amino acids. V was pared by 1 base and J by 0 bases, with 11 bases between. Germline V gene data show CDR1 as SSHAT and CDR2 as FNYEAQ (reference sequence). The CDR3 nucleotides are TGTGCCAGCAGCTTAGGGGACACCCCTAGCACAGATACGCAGTATTTT. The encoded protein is CASSLGDTPSTDTQYF.

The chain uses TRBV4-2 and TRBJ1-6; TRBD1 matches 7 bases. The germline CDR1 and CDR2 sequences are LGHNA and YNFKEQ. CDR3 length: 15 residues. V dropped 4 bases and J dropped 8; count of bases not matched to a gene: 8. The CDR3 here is CASSRRQGQDSPLHF. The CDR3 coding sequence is TGTGCCAGCAGCCGTAGACAGGGTCAGGATTCACCCCTCCACTTT.

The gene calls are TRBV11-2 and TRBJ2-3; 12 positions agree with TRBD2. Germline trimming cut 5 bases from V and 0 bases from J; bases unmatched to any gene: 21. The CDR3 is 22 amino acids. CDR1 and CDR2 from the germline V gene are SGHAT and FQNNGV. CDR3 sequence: CASSHHRGRRTSGAISTDTQYF. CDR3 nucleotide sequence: TGTGCCAGCAGCCACCACAGGGGGCGGAGGACTAGCGGGGCTATTAGCACAGATACGCAGTATTTT.

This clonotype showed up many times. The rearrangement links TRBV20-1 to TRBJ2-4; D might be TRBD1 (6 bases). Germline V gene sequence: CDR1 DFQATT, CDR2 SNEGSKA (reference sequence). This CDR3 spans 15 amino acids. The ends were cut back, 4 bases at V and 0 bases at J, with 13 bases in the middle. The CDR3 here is CSATRTAQAKNIQYF. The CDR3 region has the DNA TGCAGTGCTACTCGGACAGCCCAAGCCAAAAACATTCAGTACTTC.

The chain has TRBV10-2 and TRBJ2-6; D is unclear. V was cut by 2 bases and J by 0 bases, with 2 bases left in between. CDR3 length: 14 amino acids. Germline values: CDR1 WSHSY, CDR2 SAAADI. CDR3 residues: CASSEGSGANVLTF. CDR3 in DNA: TGCGCCAGCAGTGAGGGCTCTGGGGCCAACGTCCTGACTTTC.

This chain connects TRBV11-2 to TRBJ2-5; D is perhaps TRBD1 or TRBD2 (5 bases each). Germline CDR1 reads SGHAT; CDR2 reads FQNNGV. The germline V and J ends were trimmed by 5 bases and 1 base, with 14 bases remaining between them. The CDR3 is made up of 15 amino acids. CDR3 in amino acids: CASSELGTVQETQYF. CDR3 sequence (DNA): TGTGCCAGCAGCGAACTGGGGACGGTCCAAGAGACCCAGTACTTC.

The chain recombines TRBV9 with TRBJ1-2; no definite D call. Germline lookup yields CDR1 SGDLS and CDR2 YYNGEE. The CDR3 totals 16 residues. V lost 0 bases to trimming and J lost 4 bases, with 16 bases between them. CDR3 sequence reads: CASSVADGEGFYGYTF. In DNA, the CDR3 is TGTGCCAGCAGCGTAGCTGACGGGGAAGGATTCTATGGCTACACCTTC. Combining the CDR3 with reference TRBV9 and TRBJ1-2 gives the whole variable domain DSGVTQTPKHLITATGQRVTLRCSPRSGDLSVYWYQQSLDQGLQFLIQYYNGEERAKGNILERFSAQQFPDLHSELNLSSLELGDSALYFCASSVADGEGFYGYTFGSGTRLTVV.

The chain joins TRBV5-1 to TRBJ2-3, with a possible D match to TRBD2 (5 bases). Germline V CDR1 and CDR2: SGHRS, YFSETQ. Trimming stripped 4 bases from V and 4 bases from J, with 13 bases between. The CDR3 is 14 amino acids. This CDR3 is CASSPGLAADTQYF. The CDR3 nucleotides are TGCGCCAGCAGCCCCGGACTGGCTGCAGATACGCAGTATTTT.

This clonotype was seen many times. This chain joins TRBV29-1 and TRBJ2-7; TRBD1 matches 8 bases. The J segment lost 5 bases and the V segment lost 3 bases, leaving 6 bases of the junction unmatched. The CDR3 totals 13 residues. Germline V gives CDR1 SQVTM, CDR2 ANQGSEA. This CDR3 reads CSVERTGIDEQYF. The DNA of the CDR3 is TGCAGCGTTGAGCGGACAGGGATCGACGAGCAGTACTTC.

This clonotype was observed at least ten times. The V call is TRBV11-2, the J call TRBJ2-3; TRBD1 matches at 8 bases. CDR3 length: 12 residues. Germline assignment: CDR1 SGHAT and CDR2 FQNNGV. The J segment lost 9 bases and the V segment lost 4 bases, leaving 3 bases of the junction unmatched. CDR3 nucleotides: TGTGCCAGCAGCTACGGACAGGGAACGCAGTATTTT. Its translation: CASSYGQGTQYF.

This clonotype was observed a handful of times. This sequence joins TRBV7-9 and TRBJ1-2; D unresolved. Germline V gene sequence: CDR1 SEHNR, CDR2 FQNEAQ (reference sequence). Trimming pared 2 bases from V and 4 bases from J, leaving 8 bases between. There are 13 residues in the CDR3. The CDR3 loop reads CASSLSVGYGYTF. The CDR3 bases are TGTGCCAGCAGCTTAAGCGTGGGCTATGGCTACACCTTC.

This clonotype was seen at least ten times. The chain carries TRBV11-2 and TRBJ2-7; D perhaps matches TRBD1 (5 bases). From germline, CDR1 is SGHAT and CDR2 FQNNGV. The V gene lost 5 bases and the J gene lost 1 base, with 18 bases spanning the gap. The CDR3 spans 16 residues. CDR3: CASSDLKDMRSYEQYF. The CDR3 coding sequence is TGTGCCAGCAGCGATCTTAAGGACATGAGGTCCTACGAGCAGTACTTC.

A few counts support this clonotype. CDR3 bases: TGTGCCAGCAGTTTACCTCGTTACACTGAAGCTTTCTTT. It is translated as CASSLPRYTEAFF. This rearrangement joins TRBV12-3 or TRBV12-4 to TRBJ1-1; D remains ambiguous. Trimming shortened V by 2 bases and J by 3 bases, and 7 bases separated the two germline ends. CDR3 length: 13 residues.